This TCR beta chain originates from a study of blood T cell repertoires in COVID-19. The V and J ends lost 2 bases and 6 bases respectively, with 10 bases between them. This CDR3 is built from 13 residues. Germline CDR1 and CDR2: MNHEY and SVGEGT. TCRdb keeps only in-frame clones here, not all; method: immunoSEQ multiplex PCR. There are fewer than 200,000 clones in the sample; around 80% occur only once, and about 6.5% lies in the top ten. This clonotype originated in a man aged 65 to 85 with active or convalescent COVID-19. The chain combines TRBV6-2 or TRBV6-3 with TRBJ1-2; D remains unclear. The material sequenced was peripheral blood. For the CDR3, the DNA is TGTGCCAGCAGTTACATGGAGGTGAATGGCTACACCTTC. It translates to CASSYMEVNGYTF.